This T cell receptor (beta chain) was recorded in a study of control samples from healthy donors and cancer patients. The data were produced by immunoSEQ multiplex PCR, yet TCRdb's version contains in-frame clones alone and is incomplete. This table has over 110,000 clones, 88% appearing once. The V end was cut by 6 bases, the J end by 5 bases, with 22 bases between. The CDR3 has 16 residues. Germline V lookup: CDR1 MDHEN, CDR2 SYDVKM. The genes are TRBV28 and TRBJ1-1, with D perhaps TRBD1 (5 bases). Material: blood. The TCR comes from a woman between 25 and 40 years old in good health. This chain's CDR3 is CASSHTSQGGYTEAFF. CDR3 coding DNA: TGTGCCAGCAGCCATACATCGCAGGGCGGGTATACTGAAGCTTTCTTT.